This entry lists 27 T cell receptor beta chains sequenced from one sample in a study of CD8+ T cells in alopecia areata. Treatment of the sample: oral pan-JAK inhibitor, 5-10 mg twice daily. Sequencing relied on a cDNA template that was reverse transcribed from extracted RNA. TCRdb's copy holds only in-frame clones and misses some; the assay was immunoSEQ multiplex PCR. The sample holds some 110,000 clones, 50% to 75% seen once. Source: CD8+ T cells sorted from blood, taken at week 4, from a patient treated with tofacitinib. These receptors all come from a human donor with alopecia areata.

The gene calls are TRBV29-1 and TRBJ2-3, with D tentatively TRBD1 or TRBD2 (5 bases each). The V end lost 5 bases, the J end lost 0 bases, and 9 bases lay between the germline ends. This CDR3 is 13 amino acids long. Germline CDR1 reads SQVTM; CDR2 reads ANQGSEA. The CDR3 DNA reads TGCAGCGTTCGGGACGGGAGCACAGATACGCAGTATTTT. Translation gives CSVRDGSTDTQYF.

This clone was counted only a few times. V and J are TRBV9 and TRBJ1-2, with D possibly TRBD1 on 6 matching bases. Trimming pared 4 bases from V and 4 bases from J, leaving 23 bases between. In germline, CDR1 is SGDLS, CDR2 YYNGEE. CDR3 length equals 17 residues. DNA of the CDR3: TGTGCCAGCAGCCTAAGCCTACAGGGAGGTGATGGCTATGGCTACACCTTC. Protein: CASSLSLQGGDGYGYTF.

The V and J genes are TRBV5-1 and TRBJ1-1; the D is unclear. Per germline, CDR1 SGHRS and CDR2 YFSETQ. The CDR3 contains 16 residues. Trimming left V 4 bases short and J 1 base short, with 17 bases between. CDR3 DNA: TGCGCCAGCAGCGTTATGGAAACTTCGGCGAACACTGAAGCTTTCTTT. Amino acid sequence: CASSVMETSANTEAFF.

This clone turned up a few times. The rearrangement joins TRBV23-1 to TRBJ1-5; possibly TRBD1 for D (6 bases). TRBV23-1 is marked as an open reading frame, function uncertain. The V gene lost 7 bases and the J gene lost 3 bases, with 10 bases spanning the gap. This CDR3 is 13 amino acids long. CDR3 DNA: TGCGCCAGCATGGACAGACTCAATCAGCCCCAGCATTTT. It translates to CASMDRLNQPQHF.

This clone was seen a few times. This rearrangement joins TRBV29-1 to TRBJ2-7; 8 bases agree with TRBD1. The J segment lost 9 bases and the V segment lost 7 bases, leaving 8 bases of the junction unmatched. Looked up from germline, CDR1 is SQVTM and CDR2 is ANQGSEA. The CDR3 has 11 residues. The CDR3 bases are TGCAGCGCCGGGACAGGAAGGGGGCAGTACTTC. Translating it yields CSAGTGRGQYF.

This clone was seen a handful of times. This chain joins TRBV6-1 and TRBJ2-3; no definite D call. The V end was cut by 1 base, the J end by 4 bases, with 9 bases between. Germline values: CDR1 MNHNS, CDR2 SASEGT. This CDR3 is 14 amino acids long. DNA of the CDR3: TGTGCCAGCAGTGAAGGGGCTGGGGCAGATACGCAGTATTTT. Protein: CASSEGAGADTQYF.

The chain has TRBV5-6 and TRBJ2-1, with D uncertain. There are 12 residues in the CDR3. Germline V gene lookup returns CDR1 SGHDT and CDR2 YYEEEE. With 4 bases removed from V and 13 bases from J, the gap between germline ends came to 15 bases. In DNA form, the CDR3 reads TGTGCCAGCAGCCAATACTTGGGCAGCCAGTTCTTC. Protein sequence: CASSQYLGSQFF.

The rearrangement uses TRBV5-1 and TRBJ2-1, with a possible D match to TRBD2 (5 bases). Trimming took off 0 bases at V and 6 bases at J, with 16 bases between the two ends. The CDR3 has 16 amino acids. Germline V gives CDR1 SGHRS, CDR2 YFSETQ. CDR3 loop: CASSLARVGGFNEQFF. The CDR3 nucleotides are TGCGCCAGCAGCTTGGCGAGGGTGGGTGGCTTCAATGAGCAGTTCTTC.

There are a few counts of this clone. The CDR3, as DNA: TGCAGCGTTGCGGCTAACACCGGGGAGCTGTTTTTT. It specifies CSVAANTGELFF. The rearrangement links TRBV29-1 to TRBJ2-2; D gene uncertain. The V end was cut by 4 bases, the J end by 2 bases, with 5 bases between. From germline, CDR1 is SQVTM and CDR2 ANQGSEA. CDR3 length: 12 amino acids.

The chain employs TRBV6-5 and TRBJ2-2; 8 bases are shared with TRBD2. The CDR3 has 15 amino acids. J was trimmed by 7 bases and V by 2 bases; bases with no gene match: 6. Germline V lookup: CDR1 MNHEY, CDR2 SVGAGI. As DNA, the CDR3 is TGTGCCAGCAGTTACCTCGCGGGGGGAATCGGGGAGCTGTTTTTT. The encoded protein is CASSYLAGGIGELFF.

V and J are TRBV29-1 and TRBJ1-1; the D gene is possibly TRBD1 (5 bases). Trimming stripped 5 bases from V and 0 bases from J, with 13 bases between. The CDR3 sequence is 14 residues long. Per germline, CDR1 SQVTM and CDR2 ANQGSEA. The chain's CDR3 is CSVPRDGLNTEAFF. CDR3 DNA: TGCAGCGTTCCTAGGGACGGATTGAACACTGAAGCTTTCTTT.

The rearrangement links TRBV10-3 to TRBJ2-3, with 7 bases aligning to TRBD2. Germline-derived CDR1 and CDR2 are ENHRY and SYGVKD. V shed 3 bases and J 4 bases; nucleotides not matched to a gene: 7. This CDR3 region has 15 residues. CDR3 in amino acids: CAISDGGSVADTQYF. DNA for the CDR3: TGTGCCATCAGTGACGGGGGGAGCGTAGCAGATACGCAGTATTTT.

The V call is TRBV7-9, the J call TRBJ2-7; the D gene is possibly TRBD1 (6 bases). Germline CDR1 SEHNR, CDR2 FQNEAQ (reference sequence). The V end lost 4 bases, the J end lost 2 bases, and 12 bases lay between the germline ends. The CDR3 runs 14 residues. CDR3: CASSSGTLTYEQYF. CDR3 DNA sequence: TGTGCCAGCAGCTCCGGGACACTAACCTACGAGCAGTACTTC.

This rearrangement joins TRBV4-1 to TRBJ2-3; D remains unclear. CDR1 is MGHRA, CDR2 YSYEKL, per germline. The V gene lost 0 bases and the J gene lost 0 bases, with 13 bases spanning the gap. CDR3 length: 17 residues. Here the CDR3 DNA reads TGCGCCAGCAGCCAAGATCAGGACGGGTCTAGCACAGATACGCAGTATTTT. Residues: CASSQDQDGSSTDTQYF.

CDR3 residues: CASSLDTEAFF. The CDR3 bases are TGTGCCAGCAGCTTAGACACTGAAGCTTTCTTT. The chain recombines TRBV7-9 with TRBJ1-1; D remains unclear. The ends were cut back, 1 base at V and 3 bases at J, with 0 bases in the middle. Germline CDR1 reads SEHNR; CDR2 reads FQNEAQ (reference sequence). The CDR3 contains 11 residues.

This chain joins TRBV23-1 and TRBJ2-5; a possible D gene is TRBD2 (7 bases). TRBV23-1 counts as an open reading frame of uncertain function. Trimming pared 4 bases from V and 3 bases from J, leaving 15 bases between. The CDR3 length is 15 residues. The DNA for the CDR3 is TGCGCCAGCAGTCTTAAGGGGGGGCGCGAAGAGACCCAGTACTTC. Protein product: CASSLKGGREETQYF.

This clone was picked up a small number of times. The chain carries TRBV29-1 and TRBJ2-7; TRBD1 aligns across 7 bases. Trimming at V came to 6 bases and at J to 6 bases, leaving 5 bases not matched to a gene. Per germline, CDR1 SQVTM and CDR2 ANQGSEA. This CDR3 region has 11 residues. The CDR3 nucleotides are TGCAGCGTCGACAGGGAAGGCGAGCAGTACTTC. Amino acid sequence: CSVDREGEQYF.

The chain recombines TRBV7-2 with TRBJ2-3; possibly TRBD1 or TRBD2 for D (5 bases each). This CDR3 has 17 residues. The V gene's germline CDR1 is SGHTA and CDR2 FQGNSA. Trimming took off 2 bases at V and 6 bases at J, with 21 bases between the two ends. Here the CDR3 reads CASSLSWLSSWGDTQYF. The DNA for the CDR3 is TGTGCCAGCAGCTTATCGTGGCTAAGTAGTTGGGGGGATACGCAGTATTTT.

The chain uses TRBV5-1 and TRBJ1-2; TRBD1 matches at 9 bases. J was trimmed by 4 bases and V by 5 bases; bases with no gene match: 6. This CDR3 has 14 residues. In germline, CDR1 is SGHRS, CDR2 YFSETQ. CDR3 nucleotide sequence: TGCGCCAGCAGTCCCGGACAGGGGTCCTATGGCTACACCTTC. This codes for CASSPGQGSYGYTF.

This clone has more than one count but fewer than ten. The chain has TRBV11-2 and TRBJ2-7, with 8 bases lining up with TRBD2. Trimming cost V 6 bases and J 2 bases; bases outside gene matches: 3. The CDR3 sequence is 13 residues long. In germline, CDR1 is SGHAT, CDR2 FQNNGV. The CDR3 here is CASSLAGTYEQYF. The CDR3 bases are TGTGCCAGCAGTCTAGCGGGCACCTACGAGCAGTACTTC.

This sequence joins TRBV6-4 and TRBJ2-3; D gene uncertain. CDR1 is MRHNA, CDR2 SNTAGT, per germline. With 3 bases removed from V and 2 bases from J, the gap between germline ends came to 9 bases. This CDR3 contains 14 residues. The CDR3 nucleotides are TGTGCCAGCAGTGAGGACGGAGCCACAGATACGCAGTATTTT. This codes for CASSEDGATDTQYF.

The gene calls are TRBV28 and TRBJ1-2; the D is unclear. The V gene lost 6 bases and the J gene lost 3 bases, with 8 bases spanning the gap. Germline V gene data show CDR1 as MDHEN and CDR2 as SYDVKM. The CDR3 has 12 residues. CDR3 sequence reads: CASRTIDYGYTF. In DNA, the CDR3 is TGTGCCAGCAGAACAATCGACTATGGCTACACCTTC.

The table lists this clone with a few counts. The V call is TRBV19, the J call TRBJ2-2; D ambiguous. Trimming shortened V by 6 bases and J by 7 bases, and 9 bases separated the two germline ends. The CDR3 is made up of 12 amino acids. Germline V gene lookup returns CDR1 LNHDA and CDR2 SQIVND (reference sequence). The CDR3 DNA follows: TGTGCCAGTAGGATGGGGATCGGGGAGCTGTTTTTT. Translated: CASRMGIGELFF.

The chain carries TRBV30 and TRBJ1-2, with D tentatively TRBD1 (5 bases). The CDR3 contains 15 residues. Per germline, CDR1 GTSNPN and CDR2 SVGIG (reference sequence). Trimming pared 5 bases from V and 4 bases from J, leaving 20 bases between. CDR3 sequence (DNA): TGTGCCTGGGGCGATGGACATCCCTTAGGCTATGGCTACACCTTC. It is translated as CAWGDGHPLGYGYTF.

The rearrangement links TRBV5-1 to TRBJ2-3; D is uncertain. V lost 1 base and J lost 5, with 8 bases in between. The CDR3 runs 13 residues. CDR1 is SGHRS and CDR2 is YFSETQ in the germline V gene. In DNA, the CDR3 is TGCGCCAGCAGCTTGAAGTTATTAGATACGCAGTATTTT. Translating gives CASSLKLLDTQYF.

The CDR3 DNA follows: TGTGCCTGGAGGTCGATAGTCGCACCCCTCCACTTT. Its protein product is CAWRSIVAPLHF. This chain connects TRBV30 to TRBJ1-6; D gene ambiguous. Germline V gives CDR1 GTSNPN, CDR2 SVGIG (reference sequence). Deletions cut 3 bases from V and 11 bases from J, with 11 bases between. The CDR3 loop spans 12 amino acids.

In this sample, this clone turned up a few times. This chain joins TRBV4-3 and TRBJ1-5; 10 nucleotides agree with TRBD1. Germline V gives CDR1 LGHNA, CDR2 YSLEER. Trimming took 0 bases from V and 2 from J; bases not matched to a gene: 4. The CDR3 runs to 17 residues. CDR3 amino acids: CASSQDLGTGGNQPQHF. CDR3 sequence (DNA): TGCGCCAGCAGCCAAGATTTAGGGACAGGGGGCAATCAGCCCCAGCATTTT.